The source of this TCR beta chain is a study of cytomegalovirus exposure and HLA in healthy donors. This PCR relied on a set of 60 Vbeta primers and 13 Jbeta primers. Repertoires were generated with immunoSEQ multiplex PCR, while TCRdb's copy carries only in-frame clones and drops some. The data include 110,000 to 150,000 clones; the top ten clones carry approximately 1%. Germline assignment: CDR1 LGHNA and CDR2 YNFKEQ. The CDR3 spans 16 residues. Trimming cost V 0 bases and J 6 bases, with 15 bases left between them. Concerning this clone itself: Its antigen is undetermined.

Study observations and caveats: In a later analysis, roughly 17,000 TCR beta sequences were associated with HLA alleles at 0.05 false discovery rate.

The source is a male donor in good health and CMV-seronegative. Sequenced material: PBMCs. The gene calls are TRBV4-2 and TRBJ1-5; no firm D call. CDR3 loop: CASSQDAAVRGQPQHF. The DNA for the CDR3 is TGTGCCAGCAGCCAAGATGCCGCAGTTAGAGGTCAGCCCCAGCATTTT.